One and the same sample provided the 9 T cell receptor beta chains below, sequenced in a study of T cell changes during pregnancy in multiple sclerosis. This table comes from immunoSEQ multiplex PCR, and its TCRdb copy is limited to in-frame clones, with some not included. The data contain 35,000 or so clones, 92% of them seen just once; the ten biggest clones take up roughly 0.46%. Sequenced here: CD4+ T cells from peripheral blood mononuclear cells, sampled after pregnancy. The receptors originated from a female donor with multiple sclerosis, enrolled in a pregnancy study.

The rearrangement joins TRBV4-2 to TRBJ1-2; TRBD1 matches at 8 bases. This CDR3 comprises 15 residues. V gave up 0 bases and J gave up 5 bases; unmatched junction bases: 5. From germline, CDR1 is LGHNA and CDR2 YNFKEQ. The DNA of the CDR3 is TGTGCCAGCAGCCAAGAGGGAGGACAGGGATATGGCTACACCTTC. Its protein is CASSQEGGQGYGYTF.

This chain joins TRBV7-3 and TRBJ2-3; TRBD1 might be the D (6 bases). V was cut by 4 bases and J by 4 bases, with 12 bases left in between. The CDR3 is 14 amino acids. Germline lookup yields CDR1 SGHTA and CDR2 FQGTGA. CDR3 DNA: TGTGCCAGCAGCTGGGGGCAAGGGTCAGATACGCAGTATTTT. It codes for CASSWGQGSDTQYF.

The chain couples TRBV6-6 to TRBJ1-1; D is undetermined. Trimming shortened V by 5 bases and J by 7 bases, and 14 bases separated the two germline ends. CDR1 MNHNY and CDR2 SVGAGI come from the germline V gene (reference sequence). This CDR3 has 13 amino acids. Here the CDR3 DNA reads TGTGCCAGCAGTAGGCCTGGTTCGGGTGAAGCTTTCTTT. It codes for CASSRPGSGEAFF.

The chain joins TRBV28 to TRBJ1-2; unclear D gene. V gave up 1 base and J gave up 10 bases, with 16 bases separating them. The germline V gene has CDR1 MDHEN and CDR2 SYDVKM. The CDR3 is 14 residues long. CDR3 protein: CASSLFHRGNPYTF. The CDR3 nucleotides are TGTGCCAGCAGTTTATTCCACCGAGGGAACCCCTACACCTTC.

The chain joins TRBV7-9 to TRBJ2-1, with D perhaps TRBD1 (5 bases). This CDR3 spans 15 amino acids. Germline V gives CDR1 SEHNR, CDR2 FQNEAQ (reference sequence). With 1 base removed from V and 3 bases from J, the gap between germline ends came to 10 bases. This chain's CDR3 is CASSLGLRDYNEQFF. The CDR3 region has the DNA TGTGCCAGCAGCTTAGGTCTCAGGGACTACAATGAGCAGTTCTTC.

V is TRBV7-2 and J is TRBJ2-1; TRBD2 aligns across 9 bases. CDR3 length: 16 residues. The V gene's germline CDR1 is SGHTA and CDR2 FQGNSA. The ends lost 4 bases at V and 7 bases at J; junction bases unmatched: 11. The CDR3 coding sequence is TGTGCCAGCAGCTCCCAGTCTGGCGGGGGGGTAAATGAGCAGTTCTTC. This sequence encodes CASSSQSGGGVNEQFF.

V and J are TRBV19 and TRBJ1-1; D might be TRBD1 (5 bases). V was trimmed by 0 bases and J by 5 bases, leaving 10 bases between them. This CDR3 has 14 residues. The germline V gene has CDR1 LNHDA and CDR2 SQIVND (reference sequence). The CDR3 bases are TGTGCCAGTAGTATAGACAGGGTGATAACTGAAGCTTTCTTT. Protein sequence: CASSIDRVITEAFF.

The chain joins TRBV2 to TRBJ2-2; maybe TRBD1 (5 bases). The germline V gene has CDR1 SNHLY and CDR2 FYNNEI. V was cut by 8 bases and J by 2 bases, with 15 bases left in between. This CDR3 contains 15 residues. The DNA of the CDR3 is TGTGCCAGCCTTGGGGCTTCTATAAACACCGGGGAGCTGTTTTTT. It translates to CASLGASINTGELFF.

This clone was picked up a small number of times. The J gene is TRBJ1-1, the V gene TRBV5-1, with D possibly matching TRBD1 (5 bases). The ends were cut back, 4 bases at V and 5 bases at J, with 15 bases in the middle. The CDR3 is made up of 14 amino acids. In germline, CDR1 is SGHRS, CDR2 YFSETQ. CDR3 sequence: CASSQEQGRTEAFF. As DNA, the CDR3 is TGCGCCAGCAGCCAGGAGCAGGGCAGGACTGAAGCTTTCTTT.